The source of this TCR beta chain is a study of human T cells and chemical hapten exposure. The sample holds many counts of this clonotype. TCRdb ran MiXCR on the 5' RACE reads and lists one entry per CDR3 protein. This sample has 130,000 or so distinct CDR3 sequences, with 3.5% to 5% found just once. The CDR3 has 11 residues. Trimming removed 10 bases at V and 7 bases at J, with 13 bases between. Unseparated into fractions, whole blood served as the source from which total RNA was extracted. This TCR derives from a female donor in good health. The chain links TRBV12-3 or TRBV12-4 to TRBJ1-1; no clear D gene. For the CDR3, the DNA is TGTGCCACCTCGGCTGGTAGTGAAGCTTTCTTT. This gives the protein CATSAGSEAFF.